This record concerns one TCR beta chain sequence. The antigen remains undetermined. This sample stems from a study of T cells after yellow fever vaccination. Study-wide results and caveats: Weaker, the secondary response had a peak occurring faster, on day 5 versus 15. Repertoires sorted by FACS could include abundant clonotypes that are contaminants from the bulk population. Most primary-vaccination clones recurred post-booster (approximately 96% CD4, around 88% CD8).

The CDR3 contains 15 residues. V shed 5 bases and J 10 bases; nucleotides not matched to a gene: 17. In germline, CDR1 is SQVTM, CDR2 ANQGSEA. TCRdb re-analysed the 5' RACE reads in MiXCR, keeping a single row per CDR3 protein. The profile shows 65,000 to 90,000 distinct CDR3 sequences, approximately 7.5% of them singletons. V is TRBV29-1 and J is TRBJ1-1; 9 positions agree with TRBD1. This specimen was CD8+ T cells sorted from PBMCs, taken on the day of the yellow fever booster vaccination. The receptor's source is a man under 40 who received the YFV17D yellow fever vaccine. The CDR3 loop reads CSVFGDREQIRIAFF. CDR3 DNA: TGCAGCGTTTTTGGGGACAGGGAACAGATACGAATAGCTTTCTTT.